Shown below are 28 T cell receptor beta chains from a single sample sequenced in a study of T-cell memory formation after mild COVID-19. TCRdb called the 5' RACE reads again in MiXCR, with one record for every CDR3 protein. Of about 140,000 distinct CDR3 sequences detected, roughly a quarter appear once; the ten largest clones hold 24%. Specimen: PBMCs or a T cell subset sorted from them (not recorded which). The receptors originated from an adult woman who had mild COVID-19 (a few samples of this study predate the infection). Cell type and time point are not known.

The CDR3 spells CATSEAANTGELFF. CDR3 DNA: TGTGCCACCAGTGAGGCAGCGAACACCGGGGAGCTGTTTTTT. The rearrangement links TRBV24-1 to TRBJ2-2; no reliable D call. The CDR3 length is 14 residues. V was clipped by 4 bases and J by 0 bases, with 5 bases between them. The V gene's germline CDR1 is KGHDR and CDR2 SFDVKD.

CDR3 protein: CASTPFGDLNTEAFF. The CDR3 DNA reads as TGTGCCAGCACCCCCTTTGGGGACTTGAACACTGAAGCTTTCTTT. The rearrangement joins TRBV7-3 to TRBJ1-1; tentative D call: TRBD1 (5 bases). The germline V and J ends were trimmed by 7 bases and 0 bases, with 15 bases remaining between them. CDR1 and CDR2 (germline): SGHTA, FQGTGA. This CDR3 is 15 amino acids long.

The V gene is TRBV27, the J gene TRBJ2-1; D is possibly TRBD1 (6 bases). In germline, CDR1 is MNHEY, CDR2 SMNVEV (reference sequence). Between the trimmed V and J ends, which lost 8 bases and 7 bases, there was a span of 15 bases. This CDR3 region has 13 residues. The CDR3 sequence is CASRGHGGNEQFF. In DNA, the CDR3 is TGTGCCAGCCGGGGACATGGGGGAAATGAGCAGTTCTTC.

The rearrangement uses TRBV6-2 or TRBV6-3 and TRBJ1-1; the match to TRBD1 covers 7 bases. The germline CDR1 and CDR2 sequences are MNHEY and SVGEGT. The CDR3 runs to 13 residues. Trimming at V came to 3 bases and at J to 6 bases, leaving 4 bases not matched to a gene. Here the CDR3 DNA reads TGTGCCAGCAGTTATATAGGGGGCTCTGAAGCTTTCTTT. Its protein is CASSYIGGSEAFF.

This clonotype was counted only a few times. The chain is built from TRBV28 and TRBJ1-2; 7 bases agree with TRBD1. J gave up 7 bases and V 6 bases, and 17 bases lay outside the gene matches. The CDR3 runs to 16 residues. Germline values: CDR1 MDHEN, CDR2 SYDVKM. CDR3 coding DNA: TGTGCCAGCAGCGCGCCAGGGGGGTCGAGATTCGGTGGCTACACCTTC. Translating it yields CASSAPGGSRFGGYTF.

The genes are TRBV9 and TRBJ2-5; either TRBD1 or TRBD2 may supply D (5 bases each). Trimming removed 2 bases from V and 5 bases from J, with 13 bases in between. The CDR3 totals 14 residues. Per germline, CDR1 SGDLS and CDR2 YYNGEE. The CDR3: CASSVAHEGETQYF. As DNA, the CDR3 is TGTGCCAGCAGCGTCGCACATGAGGGGGAGACCCAGTACTTC.

This clonotype was observed a handful of times. The chain recombines TRBV5-1 with TRBJ2-3, with D hard to call. CDR3 length equals 12 residues. The V gene's germline CDR1 is SGHRS and CDR2 YFSETQ. V lost 0 bases to trimming and J lost 6 bases, with 5 bases between them. This CDR3 is CASSLDMDTQYF. The CDR3 bases are TGCGCCAGCAGCTTGGATATGGATACGCAGTATTTT.

This clonotype was counted only a few times. The chain recombines TRBV11-2 with TRBJ1-5; tentatively, D is TRBD1 (6 bases). The V end lost 1 base, the J end lost 6 bases, and 10 bases lay between the germline ends. The CDR3 contains 14 residues. The germline V gene encodes CDR1 SGHAT and CDR2 FQNNGV. The CDR3 loop is CASSLGTVGQPQHF. In nucleotides, the CDR3 is TGTGCCAGCAGCTTAGGGACAGTGGGTCAGCCCCAGCATTTT.

J is TRBJ1-5 and V is TRBV19; possibly TRBD1 for D (5 bases). The CDR3 is 16 residues long. Trimming removed 6 bases from V and 0 bases from J, with 15 bases in between. The germline V gene encodes CDR1 LNHDA and CDR2 SQIVND (reference sequence). The CDR3: CASSLWDRDSNQPQHF. Here the CDR3 DNA reads TGTGCCAGTAGCCTGTGGGACCGGGATAGCAATCAGCCCCAGCATTTT.

The sample holds a few counts of this clonotype. The gene calls are TRBV11-2 and TRBJ1-3; TRBD1 might be the D (5 bases). V lost 4 bases and J lost 14, with 12 bases in between. In germline, CDR1 is SGHAT, CDR2 FQNNGV. This CDR3 region has 11 residues. The CDR3 is CASSSTGTLYF. CDR3 nucleotides: TGTGCCAGCAGCTCGACCGGGACCTTATATTTT.

This chain joins TRBV11-2 and TRBJ1-1; 7 nucleotides match TRBD1. Germline lookup yields CDR1 SGHAT and CDR2 FQNNGV. With 1 base clipped from V and 11 bases from J, the junction kept 7 bases outside the gene matches. CDR3 length: 13 amino acids. DNA for the CDR3: TGTGCCAGCAGCTTAGGACAGGGCGGGTTGGCTTTCTTT. Residues: CASSLGQGGLAFF.

The CDR3 reads CASSTRQAPNEKLFF. The CDR3 coding sequence is TGTGCCAGTAGTACCCGACAGGCACCAAATGAAAAACTGTTTTTT. The rearrangement links TRBV19 to TRBJ1-4; TRBD1 might be the D (6 bases). CDR1 and CDR2 from the germline V gene are LNHDA and SQIVND (reference sequence). The CDR3 runs 15 residues. The V gene lost 4 bases and the J gene lost 5 bases, with 14 bases spanning the gap.

The V gene is TRBV5-6, the J gene TRBJ2-3; D is possibly TRBD2 (5 bases). The CDR3 covers 13 residues. Germline CDR1 is SGHDT and CDR2 is YYEEEE. Between the trimmed V and J ends, which lost 0 bases and 5 bases, there was a span of 7 bases. Here the CDR3 DNA reads TGTGCCAGCAGCTTGGCCGGGGAAGATACGCAGTATTTT. Its protein is CASSLAGEDTQYF.

The gene calls are TRBV7-2 and TRBJ2-3; D possibly matches TRBD1 or TRBD2 (5 bases each). Germline V gene data show CDR1 as SGHTA and CDR2 as FQGNSA. V was clipped by 7 bases and J by 6 bases, with 20 bases between them. The CDR3 is 15 residues long. CDR3 sequence: CASTYTGTTSDTQYF. The CDR3 DNA sequence: TGTGCCAGCACCTATACCGGGACCACTTCGGATACGCAGTATTTT.

The rearrangement links TRBV5-4 to TRBJ2-3; 8 bases agree with TRBD2. CDR1 SGHNT and CDR2 YYREEE come from the germline V gene (reference sequence). The CDR3 is made up of 16 amino acids. Germline trimming cut 4 bases from V and 4 bases from J; bases unmatched to any gene: 11. CDR3 in amino acids: CASSAPGTSESDTQYF. The CDR3 coding sequence is TGTGCCAGCAGCGCCCCGGGGACTAGTGAGTCAGATACGCAGTATTTT.

The chain employs TRBV12-3 or TRBV12-4 and TRBJ1-1; possibly TRBD1 for D (6 bases). V was pared by 5 bases and J by 11 bases, with 24 bases between. The CDR3 is made up of 15 amino acids. The CDR3, as DNA: TGTGCCAGCAGTCCTACAGGGATAGGGGACCACAGGGCTTTCTTT. The encoded protein is CASSPTGIGDHRAFF.

In its sample, this clonotype was seen a few times. The chain is built from TRBV15 and TRBJ1-2; the D gene is possibly TRBD1 (5 bases). CDR1 is LNHNV and CDR2 is YYDKDF in the germline V gene (reference sequence). Trimming removed 3 bases at V and 10 bases at J, with 21 bases between. CDR3 length: 15 amino acids. CDR3 sequence: CATSRGLGRDAVYTF. CDR3 DNA sequence: TGTGCCACCAGCAGGGGACTGGGACGAGACGCCGTCTACACCTTC. The entire variable domain, with the rest obtained from reference TRBV15 and TRBJ1-2, is as follows: DAMVIQNPRYQVTQFGKPVTLSCSQTLNHNVMYWYQQKSSQAPKLLFHYYDKDFNNEADTPDNFQSRRPNTSFCFLDIRSPGLGDTAMYLCATSRGLGRDAVYTFGSGTRLTVV.

Within the sample, this clonotype is medium-sized. This chain links TRBV6-5 with TRBJ2-7; D is possibly TRBD2 (5 bases). Germline loops: CDR1 MNHEY, CDR2 SVGAGI. V dropped 6 bases and J dropped 7 bases, with 13 bases sitting between them. This CDR3 has 12 residues. CDR3 DNA: TGTGCCAGCAGCCCCGGCGGGTCTGAGCAGTACTTC. This encodes CASSPGGSEQYF.

Only a few counts were recorded for this clonotype. The genes are TRBV14 and TRBJ2-1; D is uncertain. Trimming stripped 4 bases from V and 0 bases from J, with 10 bases between. Germline loops: CDR1 SGHDN, CDR2 FVKESK. The CDR3 contains 15 residues. The CDR3 here is CASSPLMSSYNEQFF. The CDR3 DNA is TGTGCCAGCAGCCCGCTAATGAGCTCCTACAATGAGCAGTTCTTC.

This clonotype was seen a handful of times. The chain couples TRBV12-3 or TRBV12-4 to TRBJ1-1; D gene uncertain. This CDR3 region has 17 residues. V lost 6 bases and J 1 base, leaving 21 bases between the germline ends. As DNA, the CDR3 is TGTGCCAGCAGCCCAACTTCCCCCCGGGCAGAGAACACTGAAGCTTTCTTT. It codes for CASSPTSPRAENTEAFF.

The chain joins TRBV7-6 to TRBJ2-7; D is unresolved. Germline-derived CDR1 and CDR2 are SGHVS and FNYEAQ. V shed 5 bases and J shed 0 bases, with 8 bases lying between them. The CDR3 contains 13 residues. CDR3 sequence reads: CASSPAVSYEQYF. CDR3 bases: TGTGCCAGCAGCCCTGCTGTCTCCTACGAGCAGTACTTC.

The chain has TRBV7-9 and TRBJ2-2, with 13 nucleotides matching TRBD2. The CDR3 is 17 amino acids. Trimming cost V 4 bases and J 3 bases; bases outside gene matches: 5. Germline V lookup: CDR1 SEHNR, CDR2 FQNEAQ (reference sequence). The CDR3 sequence: CASSWTSGRGDTGELFF. As DNA, the CDR3 is TGTGCCAGCAGCTGGACTAGCGGGAGAGGGGACACCGGGGAGCTGTTTTTT.

This clonotype was detected once. The chain combines TRBV6-2 or TRBV6-3 with TRBJ2-6, with TRBD1 as a possible D gene (5 bases). This CDR3 region has 14 residues. V was trimmed by 8 bases and J by 4 bases, leaving 12 bases between them. The germline V gene has CDR1 MNHEY and CDR2 SVGEGT. The CDR3 sequence: CASGTGTGANVLTF. The CDR3 bases are TGTGCCAGCGGAACAGGTACCGGGGCCAACGTCCTGACTTTC.

This sequence joins TRBV7-6 and TRBJ2-1; 7 nucleotides align to TRBD1. Per the germline V gene, CDR1 is SGHVS and CDR2 is FNYEAQ. The CDR3 contains 15 residues. Germline trimming cut 4 bases from V and 0 bases from J; bases unmatched to any gene: 3. This CDR3 is CASSYRQGSYNEQFF. The DNA for the CDR3 is TGTGCCAGCAGCTACAGACAGGGCTCCTACAATGAGCAGTTCTTC.

The V gene is TRBV5-1, the J gene TRBJ2-7, with D possibly matching TRBD1 (5 bases). This CDR3 contains 14 residues. Trimming removed 0 bases from V and 2 bases from J, with 9 bases in between. Germline V gene sequence: CDR1 SGHRS, CDR2 YFSETQ. This CDR3 reads CASSLAGPAYEQYF. The DNA for the CDR3 is TGCGCCAGCAGCTTGGCAGGGCCAGCCTACGAGCAGTACTTC.

This clonotype was counted a few times. This chain uses TRBV4-1 with TRBJ2-5, with a weak D call TRBD2 (5 bases). V was clipped by 0 bases and J by 4 bases, with 12 bases between them. Germline CDR1 is MGHRA and CDR2 is YSYEKL. The CDR3 totals 15 residues. The CDR3 DNA reads as TGCGCCAGCAGCCAAGATAAAGGACTCGTAGAGACCCAGTACTTC. Its translation: CASSQDKGLVETQYF.

The gene calls are TRBV12-3 or TRBV12-4 and TRBJ1-3; D possibly corresponds to TRBD1 (5 bases). The CDR3 is 14 residues long. Deletions cut 8 bases from V and 0 bases from J, with 11 bases between. The CDR3 is CASSLTVSGNTIYF. The CDR3 coding sequence is TGTGCCAGCTCACTGACAGTCTCTGGAAACACCATATATTTT.

The table lists this clonotype with a few counts. The J gene is TRBJ1-1, the V gene TRBV12-3 or TRBV12-4, with TRBD1 matching 7 bases. V lost 6 bases, J lost 0 bases, and 1 base stayed unmatched. The CDR3 length is 13 residues. In DNA, the CDR3 is TGTGCCAGCAGGGGACAGTTGAACACTGAAGCTTTCTTT. It encodes CASRGQLNTEAFF.